The 10 T cell receptor beta chains below all came from one sample that was sequenced in a study of OX40 agonist ivuxolimab in advanced cancers. Library generation was performed with the immunoSEQ multiplex PCR assay. TCRdb stores this immuneACCESS table with in-frame sequences only. Part of the clones is absent; in the studies checked, under half of the shortfall reflects unresolved V genes, and no reason is known for the rest. This sample gives 90,000 to 100,000 clones in total; 70% to 90% of them show up just once. About 4.1% of the sample goes to the ten largest clones. Source: CD4+ or CD8+ T cells sorted from blood, taken in a trial of the OX40 agonist ivuxolimab. The receptors originated from an adult with an advanced solid tumor such as melanoma, head and neck, liver or kidney cancer.

The chain joins TRBV28 to TRBJ2-7; D gene unclear. Trimming pared 4 bases from V and 3 bases from J, leaving 7 bases between. Germline V CDR1 and CDR2: MDHEN, SYDVKM. This CDR3 has 12 residues. CDR3 in DNA: TGTGCCAGCAGTTCGGGTGACTACGAGCAGTACTTC. Translating it yields CASSSGDYEQYF.

This sequence joins TRBV2 and TRBJ2-4, with 11 bases lining up with TRBD1. The CDR3 contains 13 residues. Trimming removed 6 bases from V and 8 bases from J; junction bases left unmatched: 3. Germline V lookup: CDR1 SNHLY, CDR2 FYNNEI. The CDR3 reads CASRAGQGDIQYF. In nucleotides, the CDR3 is TGTGCCAGCAGGGCGGGACAGGGGGACATTCAGTACTTC. Full variable domain (outside the CDR3, taken from reference TRBV2 and TRBJ2-4): EPEVTQTPSHQVTQMGQEVILRCVPISNHLYFYWYRQILGQKVEFLVSFYNNEISEKSEIFDDQFSVERPDGSNFTLKIRSTKLEDSAMYFCASRAGQGDIQYFGAGTRLSVL.

V gene TRBV28 combines with J gene TRBJ2-7; D call uncertain. CDR1 and CDR2 (germline): MDHEN, SYDVKM. This CDR3 has 11 amino acids. V was clipped by 5 bases and J by 4 bases, with 6 bases between them. CDR3: CASSRPYEQYF. The DNA of the CDR3 is TGTGCCAGCAGTCGCCCTTACGAGCAGTACTTC.

The J gene is TRBJ2-5, the V gene TRBV5-4; D uncertain. In germline, CDR1 is SGHNT, CDR2 YYREEE (reference sequence). The CDR3 spans 15 residues. Trimming pared 0 bases from V and 5 bases from J, leaving 14 bases between. CDR3 DNA sequence: TGTGCCAGCAGCTTGGGGCCGGTAGCCAGGGAGACCCAGTACTTC. Residues: CASSLGPVARETQYF.

This clone showed up just once. The chain carries TRBV29-1 and TRBJ1-1; TRBD1 matches at 7 bases. CDR1 SQVTM and CDR2 ANQGSEA come from the germline V gene. This CDR3 is 13 amino acids long. The trim removed 7 bases at V and 3 bases at J, leaving 8 bases unmatched. The CDR3 DNA sequence: TGCAGCGCCAGCCAGGGGGGTGACACTGAAGCTTTCTTT. Amino acid sequence: CSASQGGDTEAFF.

The chain recombines TRBV7-2 with TRBJ2-1; TRBD1 aligns across 8 bases. The J segment lost 5 bases and the V segment lost 0 bases, leaving 6 bases of the junction unmatched. Germline V CDR1 and CDR2: SGHTA, FQGNSA. This CDR3 has 16 residues. The CDR3 is CASSLAWSGGNNEQFF. In DNA form, the CDR3 reads TGTGCCAGCAGCTTAGCCTGGTCAGGGGGCAACAATGAGCAGTTCTTC. Variable domain in full (rest from reference TRBV7-2 and TRBJ2-1): GAGVSQSPSNKVTEKGKDVELRCDPISGHTALYWYRQSLGQGLEFLIYFQGNSAPDKSGLPSDRFSAERTGGSVSTLTIQRTQQEDSAVYLCASSLAWSGGNNEQFFGPGTRLTVL.

The gene calls are TRBV27 and TRBJ2-3; TRBD1 matches 7 bases. In germline, CDR1 is MNHEY, CDR2 SMNVEV (reference sequence). The V gene end was trimmed by 3 bases and the J gene end by 3 bases; junction bases not matched to a gene: 3. The CDR3 contains 14 residues. CDR3 nucleotides: TGTGCCAGCAGTTTGGACAGGTTGACAGATACGCAGTATTTT. Amino acids: CASSLDRLTDTQYF.

The table lists this clone with a few counts. The chain has TRBV2 and TRBJ2-5; no firm D call. Looked up from germline, CDR1 is SNHLY and CDR2 is FYNNEI. Trimming shortened V by 1 base and J by 2 bases, and 5 bases separated the two germline ends. The CDR3 is 13 residues long. CDR3 DNA sequence: TGTGCCAGCAGTGAAGGGCAGCAAGAGACCCAGTACTTC. As protein: CASSEGQQETQYF.

This chain connects TRBV15 to TRBJ2-1; D not resolved. CDR1 and CDR2 (germline): LNHNV, YYDKDF (reference sequence). The CDR3 runs 12 residues. V shed 9 bases and J shed 0 bases, with 6 bases lying between them. CDR3 protein: CATRDSYNEQFF. The CDR3, as DNA: TGTGCCACGAGAGACTCCTACAATGAGCAGTTCTTC.

The chain joins TRBV28 to TRBJ1-3; D uncertain. Trimming pared 7 bases from V and 0 bases from J, leaving 13 bases between. CDR3 length: 15 residues. Germline V gene data show CDR1 as MDHEN and CDR2 as SYDVKM. Here the CDR3 DNA reads TGTGCCAGCAACCCTGGGTGGGGCTCTGGAAACACCATATATTTT. Its translation is CASNPGWGSGNTIYF.